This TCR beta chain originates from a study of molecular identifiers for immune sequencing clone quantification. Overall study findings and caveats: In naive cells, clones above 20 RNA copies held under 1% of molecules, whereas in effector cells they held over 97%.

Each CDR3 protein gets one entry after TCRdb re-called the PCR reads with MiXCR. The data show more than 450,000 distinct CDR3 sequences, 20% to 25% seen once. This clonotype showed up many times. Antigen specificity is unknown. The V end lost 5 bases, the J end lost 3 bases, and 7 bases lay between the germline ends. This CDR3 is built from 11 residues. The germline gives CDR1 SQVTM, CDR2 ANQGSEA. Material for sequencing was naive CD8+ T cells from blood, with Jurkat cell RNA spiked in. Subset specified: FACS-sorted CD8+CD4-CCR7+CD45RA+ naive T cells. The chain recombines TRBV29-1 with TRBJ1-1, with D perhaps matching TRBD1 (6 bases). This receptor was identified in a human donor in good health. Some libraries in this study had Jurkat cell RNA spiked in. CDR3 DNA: TGCAGCGTTTGGACAGACACTGAAGCTTTCTTT. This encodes CSVWTDTEAFF. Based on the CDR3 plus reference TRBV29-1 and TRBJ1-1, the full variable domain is SAVISQKPSRDICQRGTSLTIQCQVDSQVTMMFWYRQQPGQSLTLIATANQGSEATYESGFVIDKFPISRPNLTFSTLTVSNMSPEDSSIYLCSVWTDTEAFFGQGTRLTVV.